A selection of T cell receptor beta chains follows, all from one sample in a study of CXCR3 chemokines and chemotherapy response in bladder cancer. A single record per CDR3 protein comes from TCRdb applying MiXCR to the PCR reads. The table includes approximately 8,300 distinct CDR3 sequences, more than 20% detected once. The biological material was taken from a patient whose treatment included neoadjuvant chemotherapy. The origin of the receptors is a human donor with bladder cancer that did not respond to neoadjuvant chemotherapy. CDR3s include the opening cysteine and the closing phenylalanine or tryptophan. D genes are given only for firm matches. Clone size is stated in some rows and not others, as once, few, many or a class when expanded.

14 medium-sized TRBJ2-1 . TRBV29-1 TGCAGCGTTGGAACAGCAGCCTCCTACAATGAGCAGTTCTTC CSVGTAASYNEQFF
14 many TRBJ1-5 . TRBV7-9 TGTGCCAGCAGCAAGACAGGAGACAATCAGCCCCAGCATTTT CASSKTGDNQPQHF
13 many TRBJ2-3 TRBD2 TRBV20-1 TGCAGTGTTTCTAGCGGGGGTCATGATACGCAGTATTTT CSVSSGGHDTQYF
14 . TRBJ1-2 TRBD1 TRBV25-1 TGTGCCAGCGGTTCGACAGGGGGTTTCGGTGGCTACACCTTC CASGSTGGFGGYTF
13 medium-sized TRBJ1-4 TRBD1 TRBV28 TGTGCCAGCGGACAGGGTAGCGGTGAAAAACTGTTTTTT CASGQGSGEKLFF
13 many TRBJ1-4 TRBD1 TRBV20-1 TGCAGTGCCACCACCGGGACAGGTGAAAAACTGTTTTTT CSATTGTGEKLFF
13 many TRBJ2-1 . TRBV12-3/TRBV12-4 TGTGCCAGCAGTTTAGGCACCCGCAATGAGCAGTTCTTC CASSLGTRNEQFF
16 many TRBJ2-2 TRBD1 TRBV15 TGTGCCACCAGCACTGGGACAGGGGGAGGCACCGGGGAGCTGTTTTTT CATSTGTGGGTGELFF
14 many TRBJ2-1 . TRBV11-2 TGTGCCAGCAGCTTGACCCAGTCTGGGTATGAGCAGTTCTTC CASSLTQSGYEQFF
15 medium-sized TRBJ1-5 TRBD1 TRBV6-1 TGTGCCAGCAGTGGGACAGGGACGGGGAATCAGCCCCAGCATTTT CASSGTGTGNQPQHF
14 hyperexpanded TRBJ2-5 . TRBV13 TGTGCCAGCAGCTTAAAGGGGTCGGGAGAGACCCAGTACTTC CASSLKGSGETQYF
11 . TRBJ2-5 . TRBV2 TGTGCCAGCAGTGTCGGGGAGACCCAGTACTTC CASSVGETQYF
23 . TRBJ2-2 . TRBV7-2 . CASSFSGHYNEQFFGPGTGELFF
13 medium-sized TRBJ1-2 TRBD1 TRBV19 TGTGCCAGTGGGGACAGGGGTACGTGGGGCTACACCTTC CASGDRGTWGYTF
13 many TRBJ1-2 . TRBV28 TGTGCCAGCAGCCCCGGAGGTAACTATGGCTACACCTTC CASSPGGNYGYTF
15 many TRBJ1-1 . TRBV5-4 TGTGCCAGCAGCTTGGGAAGGGTTCGGGACACTGAAGCTTTCTTT CASSLGRVRDTEAFF
12 medium-sized TRBJ2-1 . TRBV11-1 TGTGCCAGCAGCCCTCCGTACAATGAGCAGTTCTTC CASSPPYNEQFF
15 medium-sized TRBJ1-5 . TRBV6-2/TRBV6-3 TGTGCCAGCAGGGGACTGGGGTATGGCAATCAGCCCCAGCATTTT CASRGLGYGNQPQHF
15 many TRBJ1-4 . TRBV4-3 TGCGCCAGCAGCCAAGAGCGGGGTTCTAATGAAAAACTGTTTTTT CASSQERGSNEKLFF
13 many TRBJ2-7 . TRBV27 TGTGCCAGCACCGGGGAGTATGGGTTCGAGCAGTACTTC CASTGEYGFEQYF
12 . TRBJ2-1 . TRBV19 TGTGCCAGTAGGCGGGGGCCCAATGAGCAGTTCTTC CASRRGPNEQFF
15 medium-sized TRBJ2-1 TRBD1 TRBV6-1 TGTGCCAGCAGAAAAACCGGGACAGGGGGGTATGAGCAGTTCTTC CASRKTGTGGYEQFF
14 many TRBJ2-7 . TRBV11-2 TGTGCCAGCAGCTTGGTGGGACCTCACTACGAGCAGTACTTC CASSLVGPHYEQYF
15 many TRBJ2-1 TRBD2 TRBV6-5 TGTGCCAGCTCAATGTTGGGGACTAGCAAAAATGAGCAGTTCTTC CASSMLGTSKNEQFF
14 large TRBJ1-4 . TRBV19 TGTGCCAGTAGTGAACAGGGAGCGGGGGGAAAACTGTTTTTT CASSEQGAGGKLFF
19 . TRBJ2-1 TRBD2 TRBV9 TGTGCCAGCAGCCCCCGCGGTCTAGCGGGGCCCATGGCCAACAATGAGCAGTTCTTC CASSPRGLAGPMANNEQFF
14 once TRBJ2-7 . TRBV9 TGTGCCAGCAGCGTAGGGACTTGGGCCTCCGAGCAGTACTTC CASSVGTWASEQYF
15 medium-sized TRBJ2-1 . TRBV7-2 TGTGCCAGCAGCCGAGGGGGGAGCTCCTACAATGAGCAGTTCTTC CASSRGGSSYNEQFF
16 medium-sized TRBJ1-1 . TRBV5-5 TGTGCCAGCAGCTTGAGTTCGAAAAGGGCGCCAGCTGAAGCTTTCTTT CASSLSSKRAPAEAFF
16 . TRBJ2-1 . TRBV10-3 TGTGCCATCGGCGAGGGGGGGCAGCACTACTACAATGAGCAGTTCTTC CAIGEGGQHYYNEQFF
16 many TRBJ1-5 . TRBV30 TGTGCCTGGAGTGGTACGGGGCTAGGAACCAATCAGCCCCAGCATTTT CAWSGTGLGTNQPQHF
13 once TRBJ1-1 TRBD1 TRBV6-2/TRBV6-3 TGTGCCAGCAGTCGTACAGGGGGCACTGAAGCTTTCTTT CASSRTGGTEAFF
13 medium-sized TRBJ1-5 . TRBV5-4 TGTGCCAGCAGCCTTGAGAGCAATCAGCCCCAGCATTTT CASSLESNQPQHF
13 . TRBJ2-1 . TRBV2 TGTGCCAGCCCAAGGACGGTGGGGGGTGAGCAGTTCTTC CASPRTVGGEQFF
15 many TRBJ2-7 TRBD2 TRBV12-3/TRBV12-4 TGTGCCAGCAGTTTAAGTCATCTAGCGGTCTACGAGCAGTACTTC CASSLSHLAVYEQYF
14 many TRBJ2-1 . TRBV5-4 TGTGCCAGCAGCTTGGGGCTAGCGCGCAATGAGCAGTTCTTC CASSLGLARNEQFF
19 many TRBJ1-4 TRBD1 TRBV11-2 TGTGCCAGCAGCTTAGGTCTGGGGACAGGGATTGCAACTAATGAAAAACTGTTTTTT CASSLGLGTGIATNEKLFF
12 many TRBJ2-7 . TRBV29-1 TGCAGCGTTGCCGTCCGAACGGACGAGCAGTACTTC CSVAVRTDEQYF
15 medium-sized TRBJ1-5 TRBD1 TRBV19 TGTGCCAGTGCAGGGGGCGCGGGGGGAGATCAGCCCCAGCATTTT CASAGGAGGDQPQHF
14 medium-sized TRBJ1-2 . TRBV6-6 TGTGCCAGCAGTTACTCGGGGGATCTTGCCGGCTACACCTTC CASSYSGDLAGYTF
18 many TRBJ1-1 TRBD1 TRBV20-1 TGCAGTGCTACCGGAACTAACATCAGGGGGCCGGTTCTAACTGAAGCTTTCTTT CSATGTNIRGPVLTEAFF
14 many TRBJ1-5 . TRBV7-9 TGTGCCAGCAGCTTAGTTGGGGGGAATCAGCCCCAGCATTTT CASSLVGGNQPQHF
13 many TRBJ1-6 . TRBV7-9 TGTGCCAGCAGCTTAATGGGTAGTTCACCCCTCCACTTT CASSLMGSSPLHF
13 . TRBJ1-6 . TRBV6-2/TRBV6-3 TGTGGCAGTAGAGACAGCTATAATTCACCCCTCCACTTT CGSRDSYNSPLHF
17 once TRBJ1-5 . TRBV6-1 TGTGCCAGCAGCCGCCAACCAACCTGGGGTAGAGGACAGCCCCAGCATTTT CASSRQPTWGRGQPQHF
13 many TRBJ1-2 . TRBV29-1 TGCAGCGTTGTGGGCGGGGGCGCGGATGGCTACACCTTC CSVVGGGADGYTF
12 many TRBJ1-2 TRBD1 TRBV25-1 TGTGCCAGCAGTGGGACAGGGGTCGGCTACACCTTC CASSGTGVGYTF
14 medium-sized TRBJ1-4 . TRBV5-4 TGTGCCAGCAGCCTGGGGGGCAGGTATGAAAAACTGTTTTTT CASSLGGRYEKLFF
13 . TRBJ2-1 TRBD2 TRBV6-2/TRBV6-3 TGTGCCAGCAGGGGGACTAGTTTCGGGGAGCAGTTCTTC CASRGTSFGEQFF
12 many TRBJ1-1 . TRBV5-4 TGTGCCAGCAGCTTGCTTAACACTGAAGCTTTCTTT CASSLLNTEAFF
13 many TRBJ1-5 . TRBV11-1 TGTGCCAGCAGCTCCAACGCGAATCAGCCCCAGCATTTT CASSSNANQPQHF
16 medium-sized TRBJ1-1 TRBD1 TRBV6-6 TGTGCCAGCAGTTACGGAGGGACAGGGAGGCACACTGAAGCTTTCTTT CASSYGGTGRHTEAFF
16 medium-sized TRBJ2-2 . TRBV6-6 TGTGCCAGCAGTCCTTTCGAGACAGCTAGCACCGGGGAGCTGTTTTTT CASSPFETASTGELFF
13 many TRBJ1-2 . TRBV7-9 TGTGCCAGCAGCTTAGATACGATCTATGGCTACACCTTC CASSLDTIYGYTF
13 medium-sized TRBJ1-2 . TRBV27 TGTGCCAGCAGTTTCAGGGCGGGTGAAGGCTACACCTTC CASSFRAGEGYTF
16 many TRBJ1-2 . TRBV4-3 TGCGCCAGCAGCCAAGAAAGAGAAACAGCGCTCTATGGCTACACCTTC CASSQERETALYGYTF
14 . TRBJ1-4 . TRBV7-2 TGTGCCAGCAGTCGGGCCCAGGGTACGGAAAAACTGTTTTTT CASSRAQGTEKLFF
21 . TRBJ2-2 . TRBV6-2/TRBV6-3 TGTGCCAGCAGTTCCAGCCGGGCCAGCGGACCGCGGCACACGGACACCGGGGAGCTGTTTTTT CASSSSRASGPRHTDTGELFF
12 many TRBJ2-1 . TRBV20-1 TGCAGTGGACGGAGGGGGGTGGATGAGCAGTTCTTC CSGRRGVDEQFF